The 21 T cell receptor beta chains given below trace back to one sample, sequenced in a study of blood T cell repertoires in COVID-19. The table came from immunoSEQ multiplex PCR; TCRdb's copy has only in-frame clones and leaves some out. The sample holds tens of thousands of clones; 87% are singletons and the top ten take 5% to 8%. Specimen: peripheral blood. Receptors originate from a woman aged 50 to 65 with acute or convalescent COVID-19.

V is TRBV4-3 and J is TRBJ2-3; possible D gene TRBD2, 6 bases. The CDR3 length is 15 residues. The germline V gene encodes CDR1 LGHNA and CDR2 YSLEER. V was trimmed by 1 base and J by 4 bases, leaving 12 bases between them. CDR3 nucleotide sequence: TGCGCCAGCAGCCAAGTTTGGGGGGTATCAGATACGCAGTATTTT. This codes for CASSQVWGVSDTQYF.

The rearrangement links TRBV29-1 to TRBJ2-1; D is possibly TRBD1 (6 bases). V lost 4 bases and J 10 bases, leaving 8 bases between the germline ends. This CDR3 comprises 10 residues. Germline-derived CDR1 and CDR2 are SQVTM and ANQGSEA. The CDR3 DNA reads TGCAGCGTTGCAGGGGTCGAGCAGTTCTTC. This gives the protein CSVAGVEQFF.

In its sample, this clone was seen once. The chain couples TRBV28 to TRBJ2-1; 7 positions agree with TRBD2. Germline V gives CDR1 MDHEN, CDR2 SYDVKM. The J segment lost 8 bases and the V segment lost 4 bases, leaving 2 bases of the junction unmatched. The CDR3 is made up of 12 amino acids. CDR3 in amino acids: CASSSTSDEQFF. The CDR3 DNA sequence: TGTGCCAGCAGTTCTACTAGCGATGAGCAGTTCTTC. Looking up the rest from reference TRBV28 and TRBJ2-1 gives the full variable domain: DVKVTQSSRYLVKRTGEKVFLECVQDMDHENMFWYRQDPGLGLRLIYFSYDVKMKEKGDIPEGYSVSREKKERFSLILESASTNQTSMYLCASSSTSDEQFFGPGTRLTVL.

DNA of the CDR3: TGTGCCAGCAGCTCGTCGACTAGCGGGGGGCTCACAGATACGCAGTATTTT. Protein sequence: CASSSSTSGGLTDTQYF. The genes are TRBV7-3 and TRBJ2-3, with 13 bases that match TRBD2. The germline gives CDR1 SGHTA, CDR2 FQGTGA. This CDR3 contains 17 residues. J lost 2 bases, V lost 4 bases, and 6 bases had no gene match. The entire variable domain, with the rest obtained from reference TRBV7-3 and TRBJ2-3, is as follows: GAGVSQTPSNKVTEKGKYVELRCDPISGHTALYWYRQSLGQGPEFLIYFQGTGAADDSGLPNDRFFAVRPEGSVSTLKIQRTERGDSAVYLCASSSSTSGGLTDTQYFGPGTRLTVL.

Written as DNA, the CDR3 is TGTGCCAGCGCCGGGACTAGCGGGGATACGCAGTATTTT. This gives the protein CASAGTSGDTQYF. This rearrangement joins TRBV2 to TRBJ2-3; the match to TRBD2 covers 12 bases. CDR3 length: 13 amino acids. In germline, CDR1 is SNHLY, CDR2 FYNNEI. After removal of 8 bases from V and 6 bases from J, the junction contained 3 bases not matched to a gene.

The chain employs TRBV3-1 (or the pseudogene TRBV3-2) and TRBJ1-1, with no clear D. Looked up from germline, CDR1 is LGHDT and CDR2 is YNNKEL (reference sequence). The CDR3 covers 13 residues. Trimming left V 1 base short and J 4 bases short, with 7 bases between. For the CDR3, the DNA is TGTGCCAGCAGCCAAGTGAGAAGCACTGAAGCTTTCTTT. Its protein product is CASSQVRSTEAFF.

The chain's CDR3 is CASSPGQPSGELFF. The DNA of the CDR3 is TGCGCCAGCAGCCCGGGACAGCCATCGGGGGAGCTGTTTTTT. V and J are TRBV5-1 and TRBJ2-2, with 7 bases aligning to TRBD1. The trim removed 4 bases at V and 8 bases at J, leaving 8 bases unmatched. Germline V CDR1 and CDR2: SGHRS, YFSETQ. CDR3 size: 14 residues. Complete variable domain (other parts from reference TRBV5-1 and TRBJ2-2): KAGVTQTPRYLIKTRGQQVTLSCSPISGHRSVSWYQQTPGQGLQFLFEYFSETQRNKGNFPGRFSGRQFSNSRSEMNVSTLELGDSALYLCASSPGQPSGELFFGEGSRLTVL.

The chain employs TRBV21-1 and TRBJ1-1. TRBV21-1 is designated a pseudogene. This CDR3 has 15 amino acids. CDR3 loop: CASRTPGGDKAEAFF. In DNA form, the CDR3 reads TGTGCCAGCAGAACCCCCGGGGGGGATAAGGCTGAAGCTTTCTTT.

The chain carries TRBV5-1 and TRBJ2-3; the D gene is possibly TRBD1 (5 bases). Trimming took 0 bases from V and 2 from J, leaving 13 bases between them. The CDR3 loop spans 16 amino acids. Germline-derived CDR1 and CDR2 are SGHRS and YFSETQ. The CDR3 loop is CASSLGQGISTDTQYF. The CDR3 nucleotides read TGCGCCAGCAGCTTGGGGCAGGGAATCTCCACAGATACGCAGTATTTT. The complete variable domain, with remaining parts taken from reference TRBV5-1 and TRBJ2-3, reads KAGVTQTPRYLIKTRGQQVTLSCSPISGHRSVSWYQQTPGQGLQFLFEYFSETQRNKGNFPGRFSGRQFSNSRSEMNVSTLELGDSALYLCASSLGQGISTDTQYFGPGTRLTVL.

The V call is TRBV7-9, the J call TRBJ2-6, with D possibly being TRBD1 (6 bases). The V end lost 6 bases, the J end lost 2 bases, and 14 bases lay between the germline ends. The germline CDR1 and CDR2 sequences are SEHNR and FQNEAQ (reference sequence). The CDR3 is 16 amino acids. Here the CDR3 reads CASSFEQGTGANVLTF. The CDR3 coding sequence is TGTGCCAGCAGTTTCGAACAGGGAACTGGGGCCAACGTCCTGACTTTC.

The chain uses TRBV28 and TRBJ1-2; no reliable D call. The CDR3 loop spans 14 amino acids. The V gene's germline CDR1 is MDHEN and CDR2 SYDVKM. V lost 7 bases and J lost 4, with 16 bases in between. The CDR3 region is CASTVNGEVYGYTF. The CDR3 nucleotides read TGTGCCAGCACCGTAAATGGAGAAGTCTATGGCTACACCTTC.

The V gene is TRBV6-5, the J gene TRBJ1-1; TRBD1 agrees at 7 bases. Germline V gene sequence: CDR1 MNHEY, CDR2 SVGAGI. The length of the CDR3 is 13 residues. J lost 8 bases, V lost 6 bases, and 9 bases had no gene match. The CDR3 DNA reads as TGTGCCAGCAGGAAACAGGGGATGGGGGAAGCTTTCTTT. This translates into CASRKQGMGEAFF.

The chain couples TRBV4-3 to TRBJ2-7, with 16 nucleotides matching TRBD2. Germline loops: CDR1 LGHNA, CDR2 YSLEER. The V and J ends lost 0 bases and 6 bases, in that order; junction bases with no gene match: 2. The CDR3 has 16 residues. The CDR3 sequence is CASSQEGTSGRAEQYF. The CDR3 nucleotides are TGCGCCAGCAGCCAAGAAGGGACTAGCGGGAGGGCCGAGCAGTACTTC.

This chain connects TRBV19 to TRBJ2-1; TRBD2 might be the D (5 bases). Trimming removed 8 bases at V and 12 bases at J, with 20 bases between. The CDR3 has 13 amino acids. CDR1 and CDR2 (germline): LNHDA, SQIVND (reference sequence). CDR3 loop: CASCKEVGGRQFF. CDR3 nucleotide sequence: TGTGCCAGTTGTAAAGAGGTAGGAGGAAGGCAGTTCTTC.

The chain has TRBV6-2 or TRBV6-3 and TRBJ2-3; no firm D call. Looked up from germline, CDR1 is MNHEY and CDR2 is SVGEGT. Trimming cost V 2 bases and J 5 bases, with 8 bases left between them. The CDR3 length is 13 residues. CDR3 region: CASSYLDGDTQYF. DNA for the CDR3: TGTGCCAGCAGTTACCTAGACGGAGATACGCAGTATTTT.

The chain employs TRBV7-9 and TRBJ2-2, with a possible D match to TRBD1 (6 bases). The V end lost 3 bases, the J end lost 7 bases, and 15 bases lay between the germline ends. Germline loops: CDR1 SEHNR, CDR2 FQNEAQ (reference sequence). This CDR3 region has 15 residues. The CDR3 loop reads CASSFTGRGSGELFF. DNA for the CDR3: TGTGCCAGCAGCTTCACAGGGCGTGGGAGCGGGGAGCTGTTTTTT.

This sequence joins TRBV30 and TRBJ2-2; 13 positions match TRBD2. Trimming at V came to 0 bases and at J to 7 bases, leaving 2 bases not matched to a gene. The germline V gene encodes CDR1 GTSNPN and CDR2 SVGIG (reference sequence). This CDR3 comprises 15 residues. CDR3 amino acids: CAWSVTSGRVGELFF. Here the CDR3 DNA reads TGTGCCTGGAGTGTCACTAGCGGGAGGGTCGGGGAGCTGTTTTTT. The whole variable domain, filled in from reference TRBV30 and TRBJ2-2, reads SQTIHQWPATLVQPVGSPLSLECTVEGTSNPNLYWYRQAAGRGLQLLFYSVGIGQISSEVPQNLSASRPQDRQFILSSKKLLLSDSGFYLCAWSVTSGRVGELFFGEGSRLTVL.

The genes are TRBV4-3 and TRBJ2-3, with 7 bases identical to TRBD2. Germline CDR1 reads LGHNA; CDR2 reads YSLEER. Unmatched junction bases numbered 6, after V lost 2 bases and J lost 1 base. The length of the CDR3 is 16 residues. CDR3 nucleotide sequence: TGCGCCAGCAGCCAAACCCTAGCGGCTGGCACAGATACGCAGTATTTT. Translated: CASSQTLAAGTDTQYF.

V and J are TRBV5-1 and TRBJ2-1; 10 bases are shared with TRBD2. V lost 3 bases to trimming and J lost 3 bases; unmatched junction nucleotides: 9. The length of the CDR3 is 17 residues. Germline CDR1 is SGHRS and CDR2 is YFSETQ. In DNA, the CDR3 is TGCGCCAGCAGCTCTATACGGACTAGCGGAAACTACAATGAGCAGTTCTTC. Translated, it gives CASSSIRTSGNYNEQFF.

This clone was observed many times. This chain links TRBV7-9 with TRBJ1-5; 7 bases agree with TRBD1. CDR1 is SEHNR, CDR2 FQNEAQ, per germline (reference sequence). This CDR3 region has 15 residues. V shed 3 bases, J shed 4 bases, and the junction held 6 bases outside the gene matches. This CDR3 is CASSFGGQSNQPQHF. In nucleotides, the CDR3 is TGTGCCAGCAGCTTCGGGGGACAGTCGAATCAGCCCCAGCATTTT. The whole variable domain, remainder taken from reference TRBV7-9 and TRBJ1-5, is DTGVSQNPRHKITKRGQNVTFRCDPISEHNRLYWYRQTLGQGPEFLTYFQNEAQLEKSRLLSDRFSAERPKGSFSTLEIQRTEQGDSAMYLCASSFGGQSNQPQHFGDGTRLSIL.

The genes are TRBV13 and TRBJ1-2, with D possibly being TRBD1 (6 bases). Germline V gene data show CDR1 as PRHDT and CDR2 as FYEKMQ (reference sequence). With 5 bases removed from V and 5 bases from J, the gap between germline ends came to 18 bases. This CDR3 contains 15 residues. In DNA form, the CDR3 reads TGTGCCAGCAGCCCCGGGGCAGGGGCAGTGTATGGCTACACCTTC. Its protein product is CASSPGAGAVYGYTF.